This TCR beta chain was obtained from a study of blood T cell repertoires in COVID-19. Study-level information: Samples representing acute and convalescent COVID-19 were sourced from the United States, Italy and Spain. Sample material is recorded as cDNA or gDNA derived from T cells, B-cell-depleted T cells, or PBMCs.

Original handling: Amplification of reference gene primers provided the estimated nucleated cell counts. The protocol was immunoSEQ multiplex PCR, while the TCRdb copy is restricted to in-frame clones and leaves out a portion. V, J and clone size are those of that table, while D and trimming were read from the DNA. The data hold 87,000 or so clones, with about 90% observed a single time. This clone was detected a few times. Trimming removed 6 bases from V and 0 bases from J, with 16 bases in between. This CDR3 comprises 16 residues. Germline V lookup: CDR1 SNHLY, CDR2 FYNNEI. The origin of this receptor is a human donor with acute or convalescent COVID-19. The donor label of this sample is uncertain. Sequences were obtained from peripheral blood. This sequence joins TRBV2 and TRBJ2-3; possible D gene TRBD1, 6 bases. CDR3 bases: TGTGCCAGCAGGCCTAGGGCAGGGGCTAGCACAGATACGCAGTATTTT. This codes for CASRPRAGASTDTQYF.